Below, 16 T cell receptor beta chains from the same sample are listed, as sequenced in a study of vaccination effects on CD4 cells after COVID-19. These TCRs' antigens remain unknown. Profiling relied on immunoSEQ multiplex PCR, and the TCRdb table lists in-frame clones only, not all of them. This sample has about 41,000 clones, with roughly 76% found just once. CD4+ T cells specific for antigen were expanded with viral peptide pools by the ViraFEST assay before sequencing. Isolation of CD4+ T cells took place after nine to ten days of culture. Vaccinees lacked prior SARS-CoV-2 infection and tested negative for nucleocapsid antibodies. Sequenced material: CD4+ T cells from PBMCs cultured with HCoV-OC43 spike peptides, taken before COVID-19 vaccination. The subset: HCoV-OC43 spike overlapping peptide pool stimulation. These receptors were obtained from a human donor who received a COVID-19 vaccine.

The chain employs TRBV12-5 and TRBJ1-2; D is ambiguous. The V end was cut by 6 bases, the J end by 8 bases, with 4 bases between. The CDR3 consists of 9 residues. The germline V gene has CDR1 LGHNT and CDR2 FRNRAP. CDR3 sequence reads: CASGTGYTF. CDR3 coding DNA: TGTGCTAGTGGGACAGGCTACACCTTC.

This clone was seen a few times. V usage is TRBV20-1 and J usage is TRBJ1-1; tentatively, D is TRBD1 (5 bases). The CDR3 is made up of 14 amino acids. Germline V gene data show CDR1 as DFQATT and CDR2 as SNEGSKA (reference sequence). V gave up 3 bases and J gave up 5 bases, with 16 bases separating them. The CDR3, as DNA: TGCAGTGCTAGTTCTCCGGGCCGGGGGACTGAAGCTTTCTTT. Protein: CSASSPGRGTEAFF.

V gene TRBV29-1 combines with J gene TRBJ1-6; 8 nucleotides line up with TRBD1. The CDR3 length is 14 residues. Germline assignment: CDR1 SQVTM and CDR2 ANQGSEA. Trimming at V came to 6 bases and at J to 5 bases, leaving 6 bases not matched to a gene. This CDR3 is CSVRGQEDNSPLHF. The CDR3 nucleotides read TGCAGCGTGCGGGGACAGGAAGATAATTCACCCCTCCACTTT.

V and J are TRBV9 and TRBJ1-3, with TRBD1 as a possible D gene (5 bases). Trimming took 0 bases from V and 0 from J, leaving 10 bases between them. In germline, CDR1 is SGDLS, CDR2 YYNGEE. The CDR3 is made up of 16 amino acids. The CDR3 protein is CASSVADTRSGNTIYF. The CDR3 nucleotides are TGTGCCAGCAGCGTAGCGGACACCCGCTCTGGAAACACCATATATTTT.

The rearrangement links TRBV6-5 to TRBJ1-5; 7 bases line up with TRBD1. CDR3 length equals 15 residues. The ends lost 7 bases at V and 5 bases at J; junction bases unmatched: 11. The germline V gene has CDR1 MNHEY and CDR2 SVGAGI. CDR3 DNA sequence: TGTGCCAGCAAAGGTTCGAGGGGGCGAGATCAGCCCCAGCATTTT. It codes for CASKGSRGRDQPQHF.

In this sample, this clone turned up a few times. The rearrangement uses TRBV3-1 (or the pseudogene TRBV3-2) and TRBJ1-1; a possible D gene is TRBD1 (5 bases). Germline-derived CDR1 and CDR2 are LGHDT and YNNKEL (reference sequence). V lost 6 bases, J lost 6 bases, and 17 bases lay in between. This CDR3 has 14 amino acids. This CDR3 is CASSHYSRGAEAFF. The CDR3 DNA sequence: TGTGCCAGCAGTCACTACTCAAGGGGAGCTGAAGCTTTCTTT.

This chain links TRBV18 with TRBJ2-7; 10 nucleotides line up with TRBD2. V shed 4 bases, J shed 3 bases, and the junction held 15 bases outside the gene matches. The germline V gene encodes CDR1 KGHSH and CDR2 LQKENI. The CDR3 runs to 18 residues. The CDR3 is CASSQGPSGGFFGYEQYF. For the CDR3, the DNA is TGTGCCAGCTCACAGGGCCCTAGCGGGGGATTTTTCGGCTACGAGCAGTACTTC.

V is TRBV5-1 and J is TRBJ2-2, with D perhaps TRBD2 (6 bases). The germline V gene has CDR1 SGHRS and CDR2 YFSETQ. Trimming left V 0 bases short and J 1 base short, with 10 bases between. The CDR3 covers 16 residues. The CDR3 DNA is TGCGCCAGCAGCTTGGCCGGGACTCGGAACACCGGGGAGCTGTTTTTT. The encoded protein is CASSLAGTRNTGELFF. The full variable domain, completed using reference TRBV5-1 and TRBJ2-2, is KAGVTQTPRYLIKTRGQQVTLSCSPISGHRSVSWYQQTPGQGLQFLFEYFSETQRNKGNFPGRFSGRQFSNSRSEMNVSTLELGDSALYLCASSLAGTRNTGELFFGEGSRLTVL.

The chain has TRBV6-2 or TRBV6-3 and TRBJ1-5; D remains unclear. V was shortened by 6 bases and J by 2 bases, with 14 bases between the two germline ends. Germline lookup yields CDR1 MNHEY and CDR2 SVGEGT. This CDR3 contains 15 residues. The CDR3 sequence: CASSNHRRGNQPQHF. In DNA form, the CDR3 reads TGTGCCAGCAGCAATCACCGGCGGGGCAATCAGCCCCAGCATTTT.

This clone was detected only once. This sequence joins TRBV6-5 and TRBJ1-5; possible D gene TRBD1, 6 bases. The CDR3 contains 14 residues. The germline gives CDR1 MNHEY, CDR2 SVGAGI. The V gene lost 6 bases and the J gene lost 3 bases, with 12 bases spanning the gap. CDR3 region: CASRPRQANQPQHF. The CDR3 nucleotides read TGTGCCAGCAGACCTCGACAGGCCAATCAGCCCCAGCATTTT.

The rearrangement uses TRBV7-2 and TRBJ1-2, with a tentative D call TRBD1 (5 bases). Trimming removed 4 bases at V and 4 bases at J, with 13 bases between. The length of the CDR3 is 14 residues. The germline V gene has CDR1 SGHTA and CDR2 FQGNSA. CDR3 amino acids: CASSSETDTYGYTF. The CDR3 DNA reads TGTGCCAGCAGCTCTGAGACAGATACCTATGGCTACACCTTC.

The chain joins TRBV5-1 to TRBJ2-7, with TRBD1 as a possible D gene (5 bases). The germline V gene has CDR1 SGHRS and CDR2 YFSETQ. V lost 0 bases to trimming and J lost 0 bases, with 10 bases between them. This CDR3 comprises 15 residues. CDR3 in amino acids: CASSLGRGFSYEQYF. CDR3 DNA: TGCGCCAGCAGCTTGGGTAGGGGATTCTCCTACGAGCAGTACTTC. The variable domain in full, completed from reference TRBV5-1 and TRBJ2-7, reads KAGVTQTPRYLIKTRGQQVTLSCSPISGHRSVSWYQQTPGQGLQFLFEYFSETQRNKGNFPGRFSGRQFSNSRSEMNVSTLELGDSALYLCASSLGRGFSYEQYFGPGTRLTVT.

This clone was counted once. The gene calls are TRBV19 and TRBJ1-5, with D perhaps TRBD1 (5 bases). The germline V gene has CDR1 LNHDA and CDR2 SQIVND (reference sequence). The CDR3 totals 17 residues. The V and J ends lost 1 base and 3 bases respectively, with 16 bases between them. The CDR3 bases are TGTGCCAGTAGTATAGGGGACGGACTACTTCCCAATCAGCCCCAGCATTTT. Its protein is CASSIGDGLLPNQPQHF. Using reference TRBV19 and TRBJ1-5 for the parts outside the CDR3, the full variable domain is DGGITQSPKYLFRKEGQNVTLSCEQNLNHDAMYWYRQDPGQGLRLIYYSQIVNDFQKGDIAEGYSVSREKKESFPLTVTSAQKNPTAFYLCASSIGDGLLPNQPQHFGDGTRLSIL.

The chain links TRBV7-2 to TRBJ2-2, with D possibly being TRBD1 (6 bases). Per germline, CDR1 SGHTA and CDR2 FQGNSA. V lost 5 bases to trimming and J lost 0 bases, with 22 bases between them. The CDR3 is made up of 19 amino acids. The CDR3 bases are TGTGCCAGCAGCGCCCCAGGGGCGTCAGGGATGTCGAACACCGGGGAGCTGTTTTTT. Its translation is CASSAPGASGMSNTGELFF.

The chain joins TRBV27 to TRBJ2-7; unclear D gene. The V end lost 2 bases, the J end lost 1 base, and 9 bases lay between the germline ends. This CDR3 has 14 amino acids. CDR1 and CDR2 (germline): MNHEY, SMNVEV (reference sequence). The CDR3 bases are TGTGCCAGCAGTTTAGGTGTCCGTTCCTACGAGCAGTACTTC. Amino acid sequence: CASSLGVRSYEQYF.

The rearrangement joins TRBV7-8 to TRBJ2-5; D could derive from TRBD1 or TRBD2 (6 bases each). Germline V gene lookup returns CDR1 SGHVS and CDR2 FQNEAQ. The CDR3 runs 14 residues. Trimming left V 5 bases short and J 0 bases short, with 10 bases between. The CDR3 is CASSRGRYQETQYF. For the CDR3, the DNA is TGTGCCAGCAGCCGGGGGCGGTACCAAGAGACCCAGTACTTC.